The rows below give T cell receptor beta chains drawn from one sample of a study of Graves' ophthalmopathy and Graves' hyperthyroidism. TCRdb re-called the multiplex PCR reads with MiXCR, one entry per CDR3 protein. The repertoire holds about 370,000 distinct CDR3 sequences, with approximately 20% as singletons. Sequenced sample: peripheral blood. All receptors derive from a woman aged 18-29 years with Graves' ophthalmopathy. CDR3s include the opening cysteine and the closing phenylalanine or tryptophan. Fields, in order: J gene, V gene, clone size, D gene, CDR3 DNA, CDR3 protein. The D gene is left open where the match is weak. Clone size is stated in some rows and not others, as once, few, many or a class when expanded.

TRBJ1-3 | TRBV3-1 | few | . | TGTGCCAGCAGCCAAGCAGGAAGCAATTCTGGAAACACCATATATTTT | CASSQAGSNSGNTIYF
TRBJ2-7 | TRBV4-3 | . | TRBD1 | TGCGCCAGCAGCCAAGGTTGGGGACAGGGGGCCGGAGAGCAGTACTTC | CASSQGWGQGAGEQYF
TRBJ1-1 | TRBV28 | many | TRBD1 | TGTGCCAGCAGTCCTACAGGGGAGAGGGCTGAAGCTTTCTTT | CASSPTGERAEAFF
TRBJ1-5 | TRBV6-2/TRBV6-3 | many | TRBD1 | TGTGCCAGCAGCCGACAGGGTCCTCAGCCCCAGCATTTT | CASSRQGPQPQHF
TRBJ2-5 | TRBV6-2/TRBV6-3 | many | . | TGTGCCAGCAGCTTCCCGCAAGAGACCCAGTACTTC | CASSFPQETQYF
TRBJ2-2 | TRBV20-1 | many | . | TGCAGTGCTAGAGACCAGGCGCTAGCCAGGGGGGGTAACACCGGGGAGCTGTTTTTT | CSARDQALARGGNTGELFF
TRBJ1-6 | TRBV4-3 | many | . | TGCGCCAGCAGCCAGGATACGGACGATAATTCACCCCTCCACTTT | CASSQDTDDNSPLHF
TRBJ2-5 | TRBV7-2 | few | TRBD2 | TGTGCCAGCAGGCTAGCGGGGGGGCCTCGGGAGACCCAGTACTTC | CASRLAGGPRETQYF
TRBJ2-7 | TRBV12-3/TRBV12-4 | . | . | TGTGCCAGCAGTTTGCTGCAAACCACCTACGAGCAGTACTTC | CASSLLQTTYEQYF
TRBJ1-3 | TRBV14 | many | . | TGTGCCAGCAGCCAAGATTGGACTCTGGGAAACACCATATATTTT | CASSQDWTLGNTIYF
TRBJ2-7 | TRBV7-2 | many | TRBD2 | TGTGCCAGCAGCTCCGCGGGGGTACAGTACTTC | CASSSAGVQYF
TRBJ1-6 | TRBV12-3/TRBV12-4 | . | . | TGTGCCAGCAGTTACCAGGGGCAGGGGTCACCCCTCCACTTT | CASSYQGQGSPLHF
TRBJ1-5 | TRBV19 | many | . | TGTGCCAGTACACGACAGGCTTTAAAACAGCCCCAGCATTTT | CASTRQALKQPQHF
TRBJ2-7 | TRBV7-2 | many | TRBD2 | TGTGCCAGCAGCTTAGCGAGCGGGAGGGTCGACGAGCAGTACTTC | CASSLASGRVDEQYF
TRBJ1-2 | TRBV29-1 | many | . | TGCAGCGCCACCGTGGTCTATGGCTACACCTTC | CSATVVYGYTF
TRBJ2-5 | TRBV6-2/TRBV6-3 | . | TRBD2 | TGTGCCAGCAGTTACCCGGGACTAGCGGGAGGCGGAGTCAGAGGGGAAGAGACCCAGTACTTC | CASSYPGLAGGGVRGEETQYF
TRBJ2-7 | TRBV6-1 | . | . | TGTGCCAGCAGAAGTCAATACTCCTACGAGCAGTACTTC | CASRSQYSYEQYF
TRBJ2-1 | TRBV7-2 | many | . | TGTGCCAGCAGCTCTTTTCGAGATGAGCAGTTCTTC | CASSSFRDEQFF
TRBJ1-6 | TRBV20-1 | . | . | TGCAGTGCTAGAGGATCAGGATTGTATAATTCACCCCTCCACTTT | CSARGSGLYNSPLHF
TRBJ2-7 | TRBV28 | few | . | TGTGCCAGCACTGAGACCGGAGGCTCCTACGAGCAGTACTTC | CASTETGGSYEQYF
TRBJ1-1 | TRBV6-2/TRBV6-3 | many | . | TGTGCCAGCAGTGCTATGGGGCAGGGGCCCCCCGGGGCTTTCTTT | CASSAMGQGPPGAFF
TRBJ1-1 | TRBV6-5 | many | TRBD1 | TGTGCCAGCAGCCTAGTACAGGGGTACACTGAAGCTTTCTTT | CASSLVQGYTEAFF
TRBJ2-7 | TRBV5-1 | many | TRBD1 | TGCGCCAGCAGCTTGGATGTGGGCGGACAGGGCTTCTCCTACGAGCAGTACTTC | CASSLDVGGQGFSYEQYF
TRBJ1-6 | TRBV28 | many | . | TGTGCCAGCCGATTTAATTCACCCCTCCACTTT | CASRFNSPLHF
TRBJ1-1 | TRBV12-3/TRBV12-4 | many | . | TGTACCAGCAGTTTTAGGGGGAACACTGAAGCTTTCTTT | CTSSFRGNTEAFF
TRBJ1-5 | TRBV3-1 | many | . | TGTGCCAGCAGCAATAGCGACGGAAACTATCAGCCCCAGCATTTT | CASSNSDGNYQPQHF
TRBJ2-7 | TRBV28 | . | TRBD2 | TGTGCCAGCAGGATCTCTCTAGCGGGAACATACGAGCAGTACTTC | CASRISLAGTYEQYF
TRBJ2-7 | TRBV28 | many | . | TGTGCCAGCAGTTTATCGTTCACGCGCGACGAGCAGTACTTC | CASSLSFTRDEQYF
TRBJ2-7 | TRBV12-3/TRBV12-4 | many | TRBD2 | TGTGCCAGCAGATCAGACCGGGAGGACGAGCAGTACTTC | CASRSDREDEQYF
TRBJ1-1 | TRBV2 | many | . | TGTGCCGGGGGGGTCACTGAAGCTTTCTTT | CAGGVTEAFF
TRBJ2-7 | TRBV28 | many | TRBD2 | TGTGCCAGCACCCGGGGGGGGGCGGGCGAGCAGTACTTC | CASTRGGAGEQYF
TRBJ2-5 | TRBV27 | many | . | TGTGCCAGCAAGTATGGGGGGAGCGGAGAGACCCAGTACTTC | CASKYGGSGETQYF
TRBJ1-2 | TRBV12-3/TRBV12-4 | many | . | TGTGCCAGCAGTAGGCAGAGCTATGGCTACACCTTC | CASSRQSYGYTF
TRBJ2-7 | TRBV7-2 | many | . | TGTGCCAGCAGCCCGAGATTAGGGGTCTCCTACGAGCAGTACTTC | CASSPRLGVSYEQYF
TRBJ2-7 | TRBV12-3/TRBV12-4 | many | TRBD2 | TGTGCCAGCAGTCCCATAGCGGGCACGGACTGGGAGCAGTACTTC | CASSPIAGTDWEQYF
TRBJ1-1 | TRBV28 | many | TRBD1 | TGTGCCAGCAGCCTACTACAGGGGGGAGGCACTGAAGCTTTCTTT | CASSLLQGGGTEAFF
TRBJ2-5 | TRBV12-5 | . | . | TGTGCTAGTGGTTTGGTGGGCAGGGAGCAGACCCAGTACTTC | CASGLVGREQTQYF
TRBJ1-5 | TRBV6-5 | many | . | TGTGCCAGCAGAACCCTAGATCAGCCCCAGCATTTT | CASRTLDQPQHF
TRBJ2-7 | TRBV2 | . | . | TGTGCCAGCAGTGATAGGACAGCCTACGAGCAGTACTTC | CASSDRTAYEQYF
TRBJ1-1 | TRBV15 | many | . | TGTGCCACCAGCAGAGTAGTCGAGAGCACTGAAGCTTTCTTT | CATSRVVESTEAFF
TRBJ2-4 | TRBV7-2 | many | TRBD2 | TGTGCCAGCAGCTCGACTAGCGGGAGGGACATTCAGTACTTC | CASSSTSGRDIQYF
TRBJ2-5 | TRBV6-2/TRBV6-3 | many | . | TGTGCCAGCAGTGACTGGGACTTCGCGGGGGAGACCCAGTACTTC | CASSDWDFAGETQYF
TRBJ1-1 | TRBV20-1 | many | . | TGCAGTGCTAGAGATGACCGGGGCGGTACGATTGAAGCTTTCTTT | CSARDDRGGTIEAFF
TRBJ1-1 | TRBV2 | many | . | TGTGCCAGCAGAAAAATTGCGACTGAAGCTTTCTTT | CASRKIATEAFF
TRBJ2-2 | TRBV9 | many | TRBD1 | TGTGCCAGCAGCGTAGTTAAACAGGGGACGAACACCGGGGAGCTGTTTTTT | CASSVVKQGTNTGELFF